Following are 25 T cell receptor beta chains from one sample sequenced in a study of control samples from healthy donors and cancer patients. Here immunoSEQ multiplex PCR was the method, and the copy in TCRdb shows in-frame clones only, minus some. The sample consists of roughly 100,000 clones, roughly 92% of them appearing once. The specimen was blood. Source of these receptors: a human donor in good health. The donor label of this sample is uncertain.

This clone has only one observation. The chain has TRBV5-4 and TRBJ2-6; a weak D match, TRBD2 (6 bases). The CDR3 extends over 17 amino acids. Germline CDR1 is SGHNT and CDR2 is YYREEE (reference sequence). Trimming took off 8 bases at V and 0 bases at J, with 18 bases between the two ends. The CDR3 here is CASGAGTFNSGANVLTF. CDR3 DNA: TGTGCCAGTGGCGCAGGGACTTTTAACTCTGGGGCCAACGTCCTGACTTTC.

The CDR3: CASSQAQQNTIYF. CDR3 sequence (DNA): TGTGCCAGCAGCCAAGCACAGCAAAACACCATATATTTT. This chain uses TRBV3-1 (or the pseudogene TRBV3-2) with TRBJ1-3; D unclear. V lost 1 base and J 6 bases, leaving 7 bases between the germline ends. The CDR3 sequence is 13 residues long. Germline assignment: CDR1 LGHDT and CDR2 YNNKEL (reference sequence).

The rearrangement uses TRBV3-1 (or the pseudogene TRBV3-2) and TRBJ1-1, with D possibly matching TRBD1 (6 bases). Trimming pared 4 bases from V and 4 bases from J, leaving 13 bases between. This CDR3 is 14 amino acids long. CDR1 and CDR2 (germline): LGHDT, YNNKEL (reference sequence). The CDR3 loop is CASSPGQMGTEAFF. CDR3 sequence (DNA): TGTGCCAGCAGCCCCGGACAGATGGGCACTGAAGCTTTCTTT.

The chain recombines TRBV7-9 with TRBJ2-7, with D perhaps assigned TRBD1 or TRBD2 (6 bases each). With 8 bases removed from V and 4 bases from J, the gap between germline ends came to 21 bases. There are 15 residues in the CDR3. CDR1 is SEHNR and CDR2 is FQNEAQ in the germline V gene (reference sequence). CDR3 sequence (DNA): TGTGCCAGCCCCCTCGGGGGCGGCCGCCGTTACGAGCAGTACTTC. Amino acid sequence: CASPLGGGRRYEQYF.

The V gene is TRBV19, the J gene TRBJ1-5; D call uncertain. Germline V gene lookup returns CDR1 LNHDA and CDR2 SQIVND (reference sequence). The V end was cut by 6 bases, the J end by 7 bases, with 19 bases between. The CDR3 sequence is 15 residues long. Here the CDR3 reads CASSESDWVEQPQHF. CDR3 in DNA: TGTGCCAGTAGCGAGTCAGACTGGGTAGAACAGCCCCAGCATTTT.

CDR3: CASSDRVKLNQPQHF. CDR3 bases: TGTGCCAGCAGTGACAGGGTAAAGCTCAATCAGCCCCAGCATTTT. The chain combines TRBV6-1 with TRBJ1-5, with D tentatively TRBD1 (5 bases). CDR1 is MNHNS and CDR2 is SASEGT in the germline V gene. This CDR3 is built from 15 residues. V was trimmed by 3 bases and J by 3 bases, leaving 12 bases between them.

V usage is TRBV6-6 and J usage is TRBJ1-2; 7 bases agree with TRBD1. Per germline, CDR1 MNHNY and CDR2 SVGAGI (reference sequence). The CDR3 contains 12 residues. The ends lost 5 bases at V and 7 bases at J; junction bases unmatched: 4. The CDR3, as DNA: TGTGCCAGCAGTCAGGGGACAGTTGGCTACACCTTC. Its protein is CASSQGTVGYTF.

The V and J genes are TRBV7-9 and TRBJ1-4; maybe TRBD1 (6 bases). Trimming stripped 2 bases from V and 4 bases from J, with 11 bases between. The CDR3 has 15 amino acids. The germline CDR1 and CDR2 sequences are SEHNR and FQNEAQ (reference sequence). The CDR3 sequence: CASSLQGQFNEKLFF. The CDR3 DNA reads TGTGCCAGCAGCTTACAAGGACAGTTTAATGAAAAACTGTTTTTT.

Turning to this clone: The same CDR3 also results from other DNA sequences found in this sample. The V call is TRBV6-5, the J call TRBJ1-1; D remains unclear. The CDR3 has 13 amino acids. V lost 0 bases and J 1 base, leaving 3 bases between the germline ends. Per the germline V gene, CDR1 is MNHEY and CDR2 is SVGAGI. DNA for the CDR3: TGTGCCAGCAGTTACTCTAGGAACACTGAAGCTTTCTTT. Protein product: CASSYSRNTEAFF.

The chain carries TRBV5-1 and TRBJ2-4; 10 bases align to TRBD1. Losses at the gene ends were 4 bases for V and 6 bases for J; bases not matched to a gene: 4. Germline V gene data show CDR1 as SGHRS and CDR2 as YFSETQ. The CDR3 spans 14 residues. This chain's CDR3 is CASSRQGAANIQYF. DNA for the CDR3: TGCGCCAGCAGCCGACAGGGGGCGGCAAACATTCAGTACTTC.

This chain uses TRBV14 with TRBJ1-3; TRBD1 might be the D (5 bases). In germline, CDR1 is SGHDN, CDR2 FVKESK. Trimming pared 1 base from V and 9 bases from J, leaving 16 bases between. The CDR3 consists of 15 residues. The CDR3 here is CASSQAGSYGGTIYF. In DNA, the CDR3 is TGTGCCAGCAGCCAAGCAGGGTCCTACGGGGGCACCATATATTTT.

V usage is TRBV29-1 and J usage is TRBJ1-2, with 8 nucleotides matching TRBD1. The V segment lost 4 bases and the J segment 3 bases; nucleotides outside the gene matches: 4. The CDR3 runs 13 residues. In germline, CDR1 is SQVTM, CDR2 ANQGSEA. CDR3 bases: TGCAGCGTTGGTGACAGGGGAGACTATGGCTACACCTTC. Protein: CSVGDRGDYGYTF.

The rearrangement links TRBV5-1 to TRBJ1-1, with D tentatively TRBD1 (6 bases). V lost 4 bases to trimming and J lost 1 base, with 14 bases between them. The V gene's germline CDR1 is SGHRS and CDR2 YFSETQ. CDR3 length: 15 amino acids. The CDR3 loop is CASSQTGFPNTEAFF. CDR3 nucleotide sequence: TGCGCCAGCAGCCAAACAGGGTTCCCGAACACTGAAGCTTTCTTT.

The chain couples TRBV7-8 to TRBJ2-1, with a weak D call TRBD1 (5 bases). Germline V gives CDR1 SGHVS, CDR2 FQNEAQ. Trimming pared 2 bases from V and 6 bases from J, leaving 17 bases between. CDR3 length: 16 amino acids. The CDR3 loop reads CASSLPDSQLSNEQFF. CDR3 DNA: TGTGCCAGCAGCTTACCAGACAGTCAATTAAGCAATGAGCAGTTCTTC.

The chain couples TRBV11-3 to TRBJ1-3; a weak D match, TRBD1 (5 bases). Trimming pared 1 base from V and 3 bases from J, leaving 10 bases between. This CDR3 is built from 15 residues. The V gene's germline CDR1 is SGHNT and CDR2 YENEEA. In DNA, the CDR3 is TGTGCCAGCAGCTTAGGAGGGGAACGTGGAAACACCATATATTTT. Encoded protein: CASSLGGERGNTIYF.

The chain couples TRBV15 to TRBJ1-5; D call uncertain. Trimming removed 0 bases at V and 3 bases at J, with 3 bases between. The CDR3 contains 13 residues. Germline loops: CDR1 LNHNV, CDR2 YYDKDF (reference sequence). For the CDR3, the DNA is TGTGCCACCAGCAGAGATTTCAATCAGCCCCAGCATTTT. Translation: CATSRDFNQPQHF.

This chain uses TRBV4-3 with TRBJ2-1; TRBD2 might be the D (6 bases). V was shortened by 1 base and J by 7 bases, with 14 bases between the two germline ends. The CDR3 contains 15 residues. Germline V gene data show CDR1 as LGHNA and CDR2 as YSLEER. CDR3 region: CASSQGGALRNEQFF. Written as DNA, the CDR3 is TGCGCCAGCAGCCAAGGCGGGGCCCTAAGGAATGAGCAGTTCTTC.

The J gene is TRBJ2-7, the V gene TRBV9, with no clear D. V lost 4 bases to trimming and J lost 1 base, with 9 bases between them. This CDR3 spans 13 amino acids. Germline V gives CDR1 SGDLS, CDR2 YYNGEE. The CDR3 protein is CASSTPGSYEQYF. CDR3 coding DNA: TGTGCCAGCAGCACACCGGGTTCCTACGAGCAGTACTTC.

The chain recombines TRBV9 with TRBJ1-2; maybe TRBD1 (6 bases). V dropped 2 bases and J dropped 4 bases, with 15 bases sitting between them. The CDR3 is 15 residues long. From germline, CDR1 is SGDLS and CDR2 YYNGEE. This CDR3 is CASSVGARTSYGYTF. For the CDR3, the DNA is TGTGCCAGCAGCGTGGGGGCCCGAACCTCCTATGGCTACACCTTC.

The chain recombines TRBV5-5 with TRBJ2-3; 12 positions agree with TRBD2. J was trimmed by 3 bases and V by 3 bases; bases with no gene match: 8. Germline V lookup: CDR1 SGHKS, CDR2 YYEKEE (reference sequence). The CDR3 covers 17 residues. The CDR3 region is CASSYPKGLAGTDTQYF. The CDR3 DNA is TGTGCCAGCAGCTATCCGAAGGGACTAGCGGGTACAGATACGCAGTATTTT.

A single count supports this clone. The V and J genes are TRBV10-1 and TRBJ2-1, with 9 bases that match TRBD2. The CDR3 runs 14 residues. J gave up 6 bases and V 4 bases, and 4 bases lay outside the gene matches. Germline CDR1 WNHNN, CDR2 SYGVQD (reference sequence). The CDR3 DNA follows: TGCGCCAGCAGTGGTAGCGGGGGCGTCAATGAGCAGTTCTTC. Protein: CASSGSGGVNEQFF.

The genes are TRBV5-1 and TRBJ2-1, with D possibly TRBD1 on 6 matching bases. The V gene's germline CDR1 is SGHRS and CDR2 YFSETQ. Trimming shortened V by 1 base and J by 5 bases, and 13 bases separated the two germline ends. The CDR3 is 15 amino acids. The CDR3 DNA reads TGCGCCAGCAGCTTGTCAGGGGTTTCGCACAATGAGCAGTTCTTC. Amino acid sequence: CASSLSGVSHNEQFF.

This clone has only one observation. Written as DNA, the CDR3 is TGTGCCAGCAGCGGAGAGGGTTATCAGCCCCAGCATTTT. Translation: CASSGEGYQPQHF. The rearrangement links TRBV6-5 to TRBJ1-5; D is ambiguous. Germline V lookup: CDR1 MNHEY, CDR2 SVGAGI. The CDR3 spans 13 residues. V was cut by 6 bases and J by 5 bases, with 11 bases left in between.

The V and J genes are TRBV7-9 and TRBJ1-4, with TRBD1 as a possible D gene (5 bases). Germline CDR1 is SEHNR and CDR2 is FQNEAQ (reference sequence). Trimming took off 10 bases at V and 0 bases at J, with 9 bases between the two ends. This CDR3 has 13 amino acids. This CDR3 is CATGGATNEKLFF. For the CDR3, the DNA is TGTGCCACCGGGGGGGCAACTAATGAAAAACTGTTTTTT.

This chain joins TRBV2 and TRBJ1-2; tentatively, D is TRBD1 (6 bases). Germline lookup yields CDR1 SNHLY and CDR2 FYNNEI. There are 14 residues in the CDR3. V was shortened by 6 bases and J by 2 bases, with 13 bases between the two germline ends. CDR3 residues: CASREDRPNYGYTF. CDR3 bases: TGTGCCAGCAGAGAGGACAGACCAAACTATGGCTACACCTTC. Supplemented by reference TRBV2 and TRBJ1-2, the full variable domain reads EPEVTQTPSHQVTQMGQEVILRCVPISNHLYFYWYRQILGQKVEFLVSFYNNEISEKSEIFDDQFSVERPDGSNFTLKIRSTKLEDSAMYFCASREDRPNYGYTFGSGTRLTVV.